This TCR beta chain was recovered during a study of T cells in Graves' hyperthyroidism and ophthalmopathy. For the study at large: Prior to any treatment, at the point of initial diagnosis, peripheral blood was collected. Points from the study as a whole: Within blood appeared most thyroid clonotypes that had expanded above 0.001. Ophthalmopathy was model-predicted a median around 6.1 months pre-onset.

Looked up from germline, CDR1 is MNHEY and CDR2 is SVGAGI. The CDR3 consists of 15 residues. The J segment lost 4 bases and the V segment lost 4 bases, leaving 4 bases of the junction unmatched. Using RNA transcripts as the source, TCR beta CDR3 regions were amplified. When the TCR CDR3 underwent first-round RT-PCR, the HTBI primer set was used. TCRdb ran MiXCR on the multiplex PCR reads and lists one entry per CDR3 protein. Seen here are fewer than 550,000 distinct CDR3 sequences, approximately 24% observed once, and the top ten hold around 10%. Ophthalmopathy in the patients scored at least 3 on Clinical Activity Score and at least 4 on NOSPECS grade, lasting under 3 months. This clonotype occurred many times. Its antigen is unidentified.

The chain is built from TRBV6-5 and TRBJ2-5; 12 bases match TRBD2. This TCR derives from a woman in her thirties with Graves' ophthalmopathy. The sequenced sample consisted of blood. As DNA, the CDR3 is TGTGCCAGCAGTTCTAGCGGGGGGGGTGGAGAGACCCAGTACTTC. Translating it yields CASSSSGGGGETQYF.